The 11 T cell receptor beta chains below come from one sample, sequenced in a study of beta chain features in type 1 diabetes. Expressed TCRB transcripts were sequenced because the isolated RNA had all been reverse transcribed beforehand. Libraries were prepared by immunoSEQ multiplex PCR; TCRdb keeps only in-frame clonotypes and omits some of them. The sample has some 350,000 clones, approximately 13% seen once; the top ten hold over 0.014%. These receptors have no identified antigens. Whole-study results and caveats: Type 1 diabetes patients had moderately but significantly shorter TCRB CDR3s in all four CD4+ subsets.

Sequencing was carried out using naive CD4+ T cells from blood. The receptors stem from a woman aged 18-29 years with type 1 diabetes.

This chain joins TRBV28 and TRBJ2-3, with 7 bases matching TRBD2. Trimming cost V 5 bases and J 1 base; bases outside gene matches: 9. Germline V lookup: CDR1 MDHEN, CDR2 SYDVKM. This CDR3 is built from 16 residues. CDR3 nucleotides: TGTGCCAGCAGTCCGCCCGCAGCGGGGCGCACAGATACGCAGTATTTT. It specifies CASSPPAAGRTDTQYF.

The rearrangement links TRBV9 to TRBJ2-3; D is possibly TRBD1 (5 bases). Germline assignment: CDR1 SGDLS and CDR2 YYNGEE. The CDR3 runs to 17 residues. Trimming removed 2 bases at V and 0 bases at J, with 16 bases between. This CDR3 reads CASSVGRVRTSTDTQYF. The CDR3 DNA reads TGTGCCAGCAGCGTGGGCAGGGTAAGGACAAGCACAGATACGCAGTATTTT.

In its sample, this clone was seen a few times. This sequence joins TRBV7-2 and TRBJ2-1, with TRBD1 matching 9 bases. The CDR3 has 15 amino acids. Germline values: CDR1 SGHTA, CDR2 FQGNSA. Trimming took 3 bases from V and 9 from J; bases not matched to a gene: 9. The CDR3 spells CASSLDRGRLGEQFF. As DNA, the CDR3 is TGTGCCAGCAGCTTGGACAGGGGCCGACTTGGTGAGCAGTTCTTC. Full variable domain (outside the CDR3, taken from reference TRBV7-2 and TRBJ2-1): GAGVSQSPSNKVTEKGKDVELRCDPISGHTALYWYRQSLGQGLEFLIYFQGNSAPDKSGLPSDRFSAERTGGSVSTLTIQRTQQEDSAVYLCASSLDRGRLGEQFFGPGTRLTVL.

At least ten counts were recorded for this clone. The CDR3 loop is CASSPPFSRGIQYF. CDR3 coding DNA: TGTGCCAGCTCACCACCGTTCAGTCGGGGCATTCAGTACTTC. The chain combines TRBV18 with TRBJ2-4, with a possible D match to TRBD2 (5 bases). Germline values: CDR1 KGHSH, CDR2 LQKENI. This CDR3 has 14 residues. Trimming removed 0 bases from V and 9 bases from J, with 12 bases in between.

This clone was seen a handful of times. The rearrangement joins TRBV29-1 to TRBJ2-7; weak D call: TRBD2 (7 bases). This CDR3 has 15 residues. Looked up from germline, CDR1 is SQVTM and CDR2 is ANQGSEA. With 2 bases removed from V and 0 bases from J, the gap between germline ends came to 14 bases. CDR3 amino acids: CSVEFRGRASYEQYF. In DNA, the CDR3 is TGCAGCGTTGAATTTAGGGGGAGGGCCTCCTACGAGCAGTACTTC.

The J gene is TRBJ1-5, the V gene TRBV10-3; 7 positions match TRBD1. CDR3 size: 14 residues. Losses at the gene ends were 6 bases for V and 6 bases for J; bases not matched to a gene: 8. Per the germline V gene, CDR1 is ENHRY and CDR2 is SYGVKD. The CDR3 here is CAISGQDPRQPQHF. The CDR3 DNA follows: TGTGCCATCAGCGGACAGGACCCACGTCAGCCCCAGCATTTT.

This clone has just a few counts. The rearrangement joins TRBV19 to TRBJ1-2, with D maybe TRBD1 (5 bases). Trimming took 4 bases from V and 5 from J, leaving 8 bases between them. The CDR3 contains 12 residues. The germline V gene encodes CDR1 LNHDA and CDR2 SQIVND (reference sequence). CDR3 nucleotide sequence: TGTGCCAGTAGTACCTCAGGGTATGGCTACACCTTC. It yields the protein CASSTSGYGYTF.

V and J are TRBV11-3 and TRBJ2-7; possibly TRBD1 for D (6 bases). There are 13 residues in the CDR3. CDR1 and CDR2 from the germline V gene are SGHNT and YENEEA. V shed 3 bases and J shed 3 bases, with 9 bases lying between them. CDR3 nucleotides: TGTGCCAGCAGCTTGGAGACAGGCTACGAGCAGTACGTC. Translating gives CASSLETGYEQYV.

This sequence joins TRBV28 and TRBJ2-1; 8 bases line up with TRBD2. Germline V lookup: CDR1 MDHEN, CDR2 SYDVKM. The CDR3 totals 16 residues. Unmatched junction bases numbered 8, after V lost 3 bases and J lost 4 bases. The chain's CDR3 is CASSFASSGSYNEQFF. The CDR3 DNA is TGTGCCAGCAGTTTCGCCTCCAGCGGGAGTTACAATGAGCAGTTCTTC.

This clone came up a few times. The chain recombines TRBV7-2 with TRBJ2-7, with D possibly being TRBD1 (5 bases). The CDR3 has 14 amino acids. V was pared by 1 base and J by 0 bases, with 7 bases between. The germline V gene encodes CDR1 SGHTA and CDR2 FQGNSA. CDR3 sequence reads: CASSLGDSSYEQYV. The CDR3 nucleotides are TGTGCCAGCAGCTTAGGAGACAGCTCCTACGAGCAGTACGTC.

This clone has just a few counts. The gene calls are TRBV18 and TRBJ2-2, with TRBD2 matching 14 bases. This CDR3 spans 18 amino acids. The germline V gene has CDR1 KGHSH and CDR2 LQKENI. The junction had 14 bases not matched to a gene; V was cut back by 4 bases and J by 10 bases. The CDR3 is CASSLGTSGSPPPPELFF. The CDR3 DNA sequence: TGTGCCAGCTCACTCGGGACTAGCGGGAGCCCACCCCCACCGGAGCTGTTTTTT.